The 17 T cell receptor beta chains reported below all come from one sample, sequenced in a study of cytomegalovirus exposure and HLA in healthy donors. PCR amplification relied on 60 Vbeta primers (plus 13 Jbeta primers). Sequencing was performed with immunoSEQ multiplex PCR; in TCRdb, only in-frame clones are kept and a portion is missing. The profile shows 150,000 to 200,000 clones, roughly four fifths of them singletons. Sequencing was performed on PBMCs. The receptors derive from a woman aged 25 to 39 in good health and CMV-seronegative.

The rearrangement uses TRBV28 and TRBJ2-7, with TRBD1 matching over 11 bases. This CDR3 region has 15 residues. Germline V CDR1 and CDR2: MDHEN, SYDVKM. Unmatched junction bases numbered 3, after V lost 3 bases and J lost 2 bases. The CDR3 nucleotides read TGTGCCAGCAGTTTTAGGGACAGGGGGACCTACGAGCAGTACTTC. This translates into CASSFRDRGTYEQYF.

The genes are TRBV11-2 and TRBJ1-2, with 8 positions matching TRBD1. The germline gives CDR1 SGHAT, CDR2 FQNNGV. V lost 1 base, J lost 6 bases, and 1 base stayed unmatched. The CDR3 covers 13 residues. The CDR3 protein is CASSLGQGNGYTF. As DNA, the CDR3 is TGTGCCAGCAGCTTAGGACAGGGGAATGGCTACACCTTC.

Remarks on this clone: One end of the junction does not line up with germline, which may come from a read error. V gene TRBV7-6 combines with J gene TRBJ1-3; TRBD1 is a possible D gene (6 bases). This CDR3 contains 12 residues. The germline V gene encodes CDR1 SGHVS and CDR2 FNYEAQ. The CDR3 protein is CASSSQGSTIYF. The DNA for the CDR3 is TGTGCCAGCAGCTCACAGGGAAGCACCATATATTTT.

The CDR3 DNA follows: TGTGCCTCTCACCGGGGGGACAGGGCCTCCTACGAGCAGTACTTC. This sequence encodes CASHRGDRASYEQYF. The gene calls are TRBV28 and TRBJ2-7, with 9 bases that match TRBD1. This CDR3 spans 15 amino acids. V lost 11 bases, J lost 0 bases, and 11 bases stayed unmatched. Per germline, CDR1 MDHEN and CDR2 SYDVKM.

This rearrangement joins TRBV16 to TRBJ2-3, with TRBD1 matching 7 bases. The CDR3 has 15 amino acids. After removal of 7 bases from V and 7 bases from J, the junction contained 14 bases not matched to a gene. Germline assignment: CDR1 KGHSY and CDR2 FQNENV. CDR3 in DNA: TGTGCCAGCAAATCGACAGGGTCGGAAGGTTATACGCAGTATTTT. It encodes CASKSTGSEGYTQYF.

Turning to this clone: A read error is likely, as this CDR3 ends without the conserved phenylalanine or tryptophan. No DNA is shown, since the ends of the CDR3 on it are uncertain; the CDR3 is the one TCRdb lists. The chain employs TRBV2 and TRBJ1-1. CDR1 SNHLY and CDR2 FYNNEI come from the germline V gene. From its first to its last residue, the CDR3 has 14 amino acids. The chain's CDR3 is CASSESVRTGYLVY.

The CDR3 sequence: CASSYSGNEKLFF. For the CDR3, the DNA is TGTGCCAGCAGTTATTCGGGGAATGAAAAACTGTTTTTT. The chain recombines TRBV6-5 with TRBJ1-4; D gene ambiguous. V was cut by 3 bases and J by 5 bases, with 7 bases left in between. This CDR3 contains 13 residues. Germline assignment: CDR1 MNHEY and CDR2 SVGAGI.

The V call is TRBV7-2, the J call TRBJ1-2; possible D gene TRBD1, 5 bases. V lost 5 bases to trimming and J lost 1 base, with 8 bases between them. Germline V CDR1 and CDR2: SGHTA, FQGNSA. The CDR3 covers 13 residues. CDR3 sequence (DNA): TGTGCCAGCAGCCCGGACATTAACTATGGCTACACCTTC. Residues: CASSPDINYGYTF.

This clone was found once. CDR3 bases: TGTGCCAGCAGCCGAGGGCCGGTGGTTTATACCGGGGAGCTGTTTTTT. Translating gives CASSRGPVVYTGELFF. The chain combines TRBV7-9 with TRBJ2-2; weak D call: TRBD2 (5 bases). CDR1 is SEHNR, CDR2 FQNEAQ, per germline (reference sequence). The V and J ends lost 5 bases and 5 bases respectively, with 18 bases between them. This CDR3 region has 16 residues.

The chain recombines TRBV9 with TRBJ2-5, with D possibly being TRBD1 (7 bases). The germline V gene encodes CDR1 SGDLS and CDR2 YYNGEE. V lost 0 bases to trimming and J lost 5 bases, with 17 bases between them. The CDR3 length is 16 residues. The CDR3 here is CASSVGGMSGGETQYF. The DNA for the CDR3 is TGTGCCAGCAGCGTAGGGGGTATGTCAGGGGGGGAGACCCAGTACTTC. Based on the CDR3 plus reference TRBV9 and TRBJ2-5, the full variable domain is DSGVTQTPKHLITATGQRVTLRCSPRSGDLSVYWYQQSLDQGLQFLIQYYNGEERAKGNILERFSAQQFPDLHSELNLSSLELGDSALYFCASSVGGMSGGETQYFGPGTRLLVL.

The table lists this clone with a count of one. This sequence joins TRBV18 and TRBJ1-2; 8 nucleotides agree with TRBD1. This CDR3 is 18 amino acids long. In germline, CDR1 is KGHSH, CDR2 LQKENI. V lost 3 bases to trimming and J lost 6 bases; unmatched junction nucleotides: 18. The CDR3, as DNA: TGTGCCAGCTCACCTTCTGGACTTGCGGGACAGGTTACTCATGGCTACACCTTC. Its protein product is CASSPSGLAGQVTHGYTF.

The rearrangement uses TRBV30 and TRBJ1-5, with D perhaps TRBD1 (6 bases). The CDR3 totals 14 residues. The V end was cut by 4 bases, the J end by 5 bases, with 15 bases between. Germline V CDR1 and CDR2: GTSNPN, SVGIG (reference sequence). CDR3 amino acids: CAWTRGGLDQPQHF. The CDR3 coding sequence is TGTGCCTGGACAAGGGGGGGGTTAGATCAGCCCCAGCATTTT.

CDR3 loop: CASSLSGTDTQYF. The CDR3 DNA follows: TGTGCCAGCAGTCTCTCAGGCACAGATACGCAGTATTTT. The chain joins TRBV6-5 to TRBJ2-3; D is uncertain. Germline V CDR1 and CDR2: MNHEY, SVGAGI. This CDR3 is 13 amino acids long. The V end lost 5 bases, the J end lost 1 base, and 7 bases lay between the germline ends.

Comments on this clone: Mismatch with germline at one junction end may stem from a read error. The rearrangement links TRBV6-1 to TRBJ2-7, with D unclear. Germline lookup yields CDR1 MNHNS and CDR2 SASEGT. The length of the CDR3 is 14 residues. CDR3 sequence reads: CASSEYSPSHEQYF. DNA for the CDR3: TGTGCCAGCAGTGAATATAGTCCCTCCCACGAGCAGTACTTC.

This clone has a single count. J is TRBJ2-1 and V is TRBV27; maybe TRBD1 (6 bases). Trimming removed 3 bases at V and 5 bases at J, with 17 bases between. The length of the CDR3 is 16 residues. CDR1 and CDR2 from the germline V gene are MNHEY and SMNVEV (reference sequence). The CDR3 reads CASSLGVGAGDNEQFF. The CDR3 DNA reads TGTGCCAGCAGTTTGGGAGTGGGGGCCGGGGACAATGAGCAGTTCTTC.

The J gene is TRBJ2-5, the V gene TRBV15; 10 bases align to TRBD1. V shed 2 bases and J 7 bases; nucleotides not matched to a gene: 10. This CDR3 comprises 16 residues. Germline CDR1 reads LNHNV; CDR2 reads YYDKDF (reference sequence). The CDR3 loop reads CATSRTGTGAGGTQYF. DNA for the CDR3: TGTGCCACCAGCAGAACCGGGACAGGGGCAGGGGGGACCCAGTACTTC.

The V call is TRBV14, the J call TRBJ2-2; D not certain. The CDR3 is made up of 13 amino acids. Germline lookup yields CDR1 SGHDN and CDR2 FVKESK. Trimming took off 0 bases at V and 8 bases at J, with 7 bases between the two ends. CDR3 nucleotide sequence: TGTGCCAGCAGCCAAGACTTGAGGGGGGAGCTGTTTTTT. The encoded protein is CASSQDLRGELFF. The full variable domain, completed using reference TRBV14 and TRBJ2-2, is EAGVTQFPSHSVIEKGQTVTLRCDPISGHDNLYWYRRVMGKEIKFLLHFVKESKQDESGMPNNRFLAERTGGTYSTLKVQPAELEDSGVYFCASSQDLRGELFFGEGSRLTVL.